These 24 T cell receptor beta chains came from one sample sequenced in a study of blood T cell repertoires in COVID-19. The table came from immunoSEQ multiplex PCR; TCRdb's copy has only in-frame clones and leaves some out. This sample has about 220,000 clones; 65% to 85% occur once, and the top ten carry around 3%. Sample: peripheral blood. The receptors shown here come from a young woman who had recovered from COVID-19.

The chain has TRBV19 and TRBJ2-7; D possibly corresponds to TRBD1 (5 bases). The CDR3 covers 12 residues. CDR1 LNHDA and CDR2 SQIVND come from the germline V gene (reference sequence). Trimming took 7 bases from V and 6 from J, leaving 13 bases between them. Here the CDR3 DNA reads TGTGCCAGTAATCAGGGTACGGGCGAGCAGTACTTC. Its translation is CASNQGTGEQYF.

The genes are TRBV28 and TRBJ1-2, with D possibly matching TRBD1 (5 bases). Germline V gene lookup returns CDR1 MDHEN and CDR2 SYDVKM. The CDR3 is 15 residues long. Trimming took off 2 bases at V and 7 bases at J, with 17 bases between the two ends. CDR3 in amino acids: CASSLRGYSHSGYTF. CDR3 nucleotide sequence: TGTGCCAGCAGTTTAAGGGGCTACTCCCATTCTGGCTACACCTTC.

This clone has a handful of counts. The chain carries TRBV4-1 and TRBJ1-1, with unresolved D. This CDR3 has 14 residues. Germline CDR1 reads MGHRA; CDR2 reads YSYEKL. V was pared by 6 bases and J by 1 base, with 12 bases between. The chain's CDR3 is CASRAFNENTEAFF. The CDR3 bases are TGCGCCAGCAGAGCGTTTAACGAGAACACTGAAGCTTTCTTT.

CDR3 sequence: CASSNGLADHEQYF. As DNA, the CDR3 is TGTGCCAGTAGTAACGGCCTAGCGGACCACGAGCAGTACTTC. This chain links TRBV19 with TRBJ2-7; 7 bases are a match to TRBD2. The CDR3 has 14 amino acids. The junction had 8 bases not matched to a gene; V was cut back by 4 bases and J by 5 bases. Germline loops: CDR1 LNHDA, CDR2 SQIVND (reference sequence).

This clone was recorded once. This chain joins TRBV5-1 and TRBJ1-2, with 7 positions matching TRBD1. V dropped 3 bases and J dropped 13; count of bases not matched to a gene: 15. Per the germline V gene, CDR1 is SGHRS and CDR2 is YFSETQ. The CDR3 has 14 residues. The CDR3 loop is CASSSPPGTASTTF. The CDR3 coding sequence is TGCGCCAGCAGCTCCCCACCAGGGACAGCGTCCACCACCTTC.

This clone has just a few counts. The chain employs TRBV10-3 and TRBJ1-1, with unresolved D. The CDR3 sequence is 14 residues long. CDR1 is ENHRY and CDR2 is SYGVKD in the germline V gene. V lost 0 bases and J lost 4, with 9 bases in between. Here the CDR3 DNA reads TGTGCCATCAGTGAGTCGAGGGTTAGCACTGAAGCTTTCTTT. Protein product: CAISESRVSTEAFF.

V and J are TRBV5-6 and TRBJ1-1; 7 bases agree with TRBD1. Germline V lookup: CDR1 SGHDT, CDR2 YYEEEE. This CDR3 spans 17 amino acids. Germline trimming cut 0 bases from V and 0 bases from J; bases unmatched to any gene: 8. CDR3 sequence reads: CASSLVRDSEMNTEAFF. The CDR3 nucleotides read TGTGCCAGCAGCTTGGTGAGGGACAGCGAAATGAACACTGAAGCTTTCTTT.

The chain carries TRBV10-1 and TRBJ2-3, with 10 bases aligning to TRBD2. The CDR3 runs to 16 residues. Losses at the gene ends were 3 bases for V and 2 bases for J; bases not matched to a gene: 5. Germline V gives CDR1 WNHNN, CDR2 SYGVQD (reference sequence). CDR3 sequence: CASSDGLAGDTDTQYF. The DNA for the CDR3 is TGCGCCAGCAGTGATGGTCTAGCGGGGGACACAGATACGCAGTATTTT.

The rearrangement links TRBV6-5 to TRBJ2-7, with 15 bases that match TRBD2. V dropped 5 bases and J dropped 4; count of bases not matched to a gene: 3. CDR3 length: 15 residues. CDR1 and CDR2 (germline): MNHEY, SVGAGI. CDR3 loop: CASSTGLAGGYEQYF. In DNA form, the CDR3 reads TGTGCCAGCAGTACGGGACTAGCGGGAGGTTACGAGCAGTACTTC.

This chain connects TRBV7-2 to TRBJ2-7, with 7 bases fitting TRBD2. J lost 3 bases, V lost 1 base, and 9 bases had no gene match. The CDR3 runs to 16 residues. Germline lookup yields CDR1 SGHTA and CDR2 FQGNSA. CDR3: CASSLGEAGVVYEQYF. In DNA, the CDR3 is TGTGCCAGCAGCTTAGGCGAGGCGGGAGTCGTCTACGAGCAGTACTTC.

The chain carries TRBV27 and TRBJ2-5; weak D call: TRBD1 (6 bases). Trimming cost V 5 bases and J 2 bases, with 9 bases left between them. From germline, CDR1 is MNHEY and CDR2 SMNVEV (reference sequence). CDR3 length equals 13 residues. CDR3 nucleotides: TGTGCCAGCAGTGCTACAGGGCAAGAGACCCAGTACTTC. Protein sequence: CASSATGQETQYF.

A word on this clone: This sample includes further DNA sequences coding for the same CDR3. V and J are TRBV10-3 and TRBJ2-1; 13 nucleotides agree with TRBD2. Germline CDR1 ENHRY, CDR2 SYGVKD. With 0 bases clipped from V and 10 bases from J, the junction kept 6 bases outside the gene matches. CDR3 length equals 16 residues. CDR3 protein: CAISESGLAGAGEQFF. In DNA form, the CDR3 reads TGTGCCATCAGTGAGTCTGGACTAGCGGGAGCGGGGGAGCAGTTCTTC.

The V and J genes are TRBV9 and TRBJ1-5; no definite D call. Per germline, CDR1 SGDLS and CDR2 YYNGEE. This CDR3 has 14 residues. Trimming shortened V by 3 bases and J by 9 bases, and 16 bases separated the two germline ends. DNA of the CDR3: TGTGCCAGCAGCGGCTCGGAGTCCTCGAGGCCCCAGCATTTT. This gives the protein CASSGSESSRPQHF. The variable domain in full, completed from reference TRBV9 and TRBJ1-5, reads DSGVTQTPKHLITATGQRVTLRCSPRSGDLSVYWYQQSLDQGLQFLIQYYNGEERAKGNILERFSAQQFPDLHSELNLSSLELGDSALYFCASSGSESSRPQHFGDGTRLSIL.

In its sample, this clone was seen a few times. The genes are TRBV18 and TRBJ2-7, with a tentative D call TRBD1 (5 bases). The CDR3 is 13 amino acids. V lost 2 bases, J lost 12 bases, and 17 bases lay in between. Germline assignment: CDR1 KGHSH and CDR2 LQKENI. The CDR3: CASSPRDQGEWYF. CDR3 nucleotides: TGTGCCAGCTCACCAAGAGATCAGGGCGAATGGTACTTC.

The rearrangement links TRBV6-6 to TRBJ1-6, with D tentatively TRBD1 (5 bases). Germline assignment: CDR1 MNHNY and CDR2 SVGAGI (reference sequence). The germline V and J ends were trimmed by 5 bases and 4 bases, with 12 bases remaining between them. The CDR3 is made up of 15 amino acids. The CDR3 DNA sequence: TGTGCCAGCAGTCTTGGACGGGGGTATAATTCACCCCTCCACTTT. Protein: CASSLGRGYNSPLHF.

The chain has TRBV19 and TRBJ2-3; D unclear. This CDR3 is 14 amino acids long. Germline V CDR1 and CDR2: LNHDA, SQIVND (reference sequence). Trimming removed 3 bases at V and 0 bases at J, with 7 bases between. This chain's CDR3 is CASSIRRSTDTQYF. The DNA of the CDR3 is TGTGCCAGTAGTATCCGCAGGAGCACAGATACGCAGTATTTT. Full variable domain (outside the CDR3, taken from reference TRBV19 and TRBJ2-3): DGGITQSPKYLFRKEGQNVTLSCEQNLNHDAMYWYRQDPGQGLRLIYYSQIVNDFQKGDIAEGYSVSREKKESFPLTVTSAQKNPTAFYLCASSIRRSTDTQYFGPGTRLTVL.

The chain carries TRBV9 and TRBJ2-1; 7 positions match TRBD2. From germline, CDR1 is SGDLS and CDR2 YYNGEE. This CDR3 contains 16 residues. V lost 4 bases to trimming and J lost 0 bases; unmatched junction nucleotides: 7. The CDR3 DNA reads TGTGCCAGCAGCCCCTCCGGCGGGAGCTCCTACAATGAGCAGTTCTTC. The encoded protein is CASSPSGGSSYNEQFF.

This rearrangement joins TRBV7-3 to TRBJ2-7; the match to TRBD1 covers 7 bases. This CDR3 is 15 amino acids long. Unmatched junction bases numbered 9, after V lost 5 bases and J lost 2 bases. Looked up from germline, CDR1 is SGHTA and CDR2 is FQGTGA. The CDR3 DNA is TGTGCCAGCAGCCCCTCTCCCGACAGGGCCTACGAGCAGTACTTC. Protein sequence: CASSPSPDRAYEQYF. Full variable domain (remainder filled in from reference TRBV7-3 and TRBJ2-7): GAGVSQTPSNKVTEKGKYVELRCDPISGHTALYWYRQSLGQGPEFLIYFQGTGAADDSGLPNDRFFAVRPEGSVSTLKIQRTERGDSAVYLCASSPSPDRAYEQYFGPGTRLTVT.

The V gene is TRBV7-9, the J gene TRBJ2-1, with unresolved D. Germline V CDR1 and CDR2: SEHNR, FQNEAQ (reference sequence). V lost 11 bases to trimming and J lost 2 bases, with 10 bases between them. The length of the CDR3 is 12 residues. CDR3 nucleotides: TGTGCCTACCCACTGACCTACAATGAGCAGTTCTTC. This codes for CAYPLTYNEQFF.

This clone occurred a few times. The CDR3 nucleotides are TGCGCCAGCAGTGAGTCTAGCGGGGCAGATGAGCAGTTCTTC. Its translation is CASSESSGADEQFF. The J gene is TRBJ2-1, the V gene TRBV10-1; 8 nucleotides agree with TRBD2. V was pared by 0 bases and J by 8 bases, with 3 bases of the junction left unmatched. This CDR3 region has 14 residues. Germline V gene data show CDR1 as WNHNN and CDR2 as SYGVQD (reference sequence).

The gene calls are TRBV6-1 and TRBJ1-2, with D possibly being TRBD1 (5 bases). V shed 2 bases and J shed 4 bases, with 17 bases lying between them. CDR1 and CDR2 (germline): MNHNS, SASEGT. The CDR3 runs 16 residues. The CDR3 sequence: CASSERAQWGPYGYTF. The CDR3, as DNA: TGTGCCAGCAGTGAACGGGCCCAATGGGGCCCCTATGGCTACACCTTC.

This clone was picked up one time. This chain joins TRBV29-1 and TRBJ2-1; TRBD2 matches 13 bases. The CDR3 has 17 amino acids. The V and J ends lost 4 bases and 4 bases, in that order; junction bases with no gene match: 10. Germline values: CDR1 SQVTM, CDR2 ANQGSEA. CDR3 DNA: TGCAGCGTTGGTGGTCCACGGACTAGCGGGAGTTACAATGAGCAGTTCTTC. It is translated as CSVGGPRTSGSYNEQFF.

CDR3 DNA: TGTGCCAGCAGTTGGGACAGACTCTACGAGCAGTACTTC. This gives the protein CASSWDRLYEQYF. V is TRBV27 and J is TRBJ2-7, with 7 bases aligning to TRBD1. Germline V CDR1 and CDR2: MNHEY, SMNVEV (reference sequence). This CDR3 spans 13 amino acids. V was pared by 4 bases and J by 3 bases, with 3 bases of the junction left unmatched.

This clone occurred once. The chain couples TRBV11-2 to TRBJ2-1, with TRBD2 as a possible D gene (5 bases). Germline CDR1 reads SGHAT; CDR2 reads FQNNGV. The CDR3 contains 14 residues. Trimming took 2 bases from V and 5 from J, leaving 10 bases between them. DNA for the CDR3: TGTGCCAGCAGCTTAAGGGAGTACAACAATGAGCAGTTCTTC. This sequence encodes CASSLREYNNEQFF.